This T cell receptor (beta chain) appears in the sequencing data of a study of blood T cell repertoires in COVID-19. In the study overall: Both acute and convalescent COVID-19 samples were obtained from the United States, Italy and Spain. In each case, the material was cDNA or gDNA derived from T cells, B-cell-depleted T cells, or PBMCs.

Authors' analysis steps: Reference gene primers were amplified, and this amplification served to estimate nucleated cell counts. The repertoire was sequenced with immunoSEQ multiplex PCR; TCRdb's copy has only in-frame clones and lacks some. The V and J calls and clone size come from that table; D and trimming were worked out from the DNA. Of roughly 120,000 clones in the sample, approximately 81% were seen once. Germline V lookup: CDR1 MGHDK, CDR2 SYGVNS. The CDR3 consists of 12 residues. Trimming cost V 6 bases and J 7 bases, with 7 bases left between them. The sequence was obtained from a man aged 40-49 years with acute or convalescent COVID-19. The sequencing input was peripheral blood. V usage is TRBV25-1 and J usage is TRBJ1-6; D unresolved. The chain's CDR3 is CASREGNSPLHF. The CDR3 nucleotides are TGTGCCAGCAGGGAGGGAAATTCACCCCTCCACTTT.